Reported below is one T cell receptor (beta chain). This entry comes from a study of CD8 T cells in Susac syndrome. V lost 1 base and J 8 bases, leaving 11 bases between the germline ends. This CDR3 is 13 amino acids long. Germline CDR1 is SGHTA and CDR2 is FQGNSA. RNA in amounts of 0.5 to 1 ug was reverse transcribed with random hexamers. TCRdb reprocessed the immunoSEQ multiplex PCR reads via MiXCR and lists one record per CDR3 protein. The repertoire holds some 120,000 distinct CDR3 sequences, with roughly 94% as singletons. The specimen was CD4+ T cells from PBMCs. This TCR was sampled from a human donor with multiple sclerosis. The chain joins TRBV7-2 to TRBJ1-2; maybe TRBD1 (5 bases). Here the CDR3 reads CASSLDVGEGYTF. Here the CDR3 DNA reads TGTGCCAGCAGCTTAGATGTAGGGGAGGGCTACACCTTC.